The 31 T cell receptor beta chains in this list originate from one sample, sequenced in a study of T cell changes during pregnancy in multiple sclerosis. Produced via immunoSEQ multiplex PCR; TCRdb's table is partial and in-frame only. The table shows about 72,000 clones, with about 90% occurring only once. Specimen: peripheral blood, collected in the second trimester of pregnancy. Source of these receptors: a female donor with multiple sclerosis, enrolled in a pregnancy study.

This clone was counted once. The chain uses TRBV7-9 and TRBJ2-7; 7 bases line up with TRBD1. The ends lost 5 bases at V and 6 bases at J; junction bases unmatched: 10. Germline CDR1 is SEHNR and CDR2 is FQNEAQ (reference sequence). This CDR3 has 14 amino acids. Written as DNA, the CDR3 is TGTGCCAGCAGCCCAATCGGGACAGTCTTCGAGCAGTACTTC. Its translation: CASSPIGTVFEQYF.

This chain uses TRBV7-2 with TRBJ1-3; no definite D call. CDR1 and CDR2 (germline): SGHTA, FQGNSA. The CDR3 consists of 14 residues. V dropped 1 base and J dropped 4 bases, with 8 bases sitting between them. DNA of the CDR3: TGTGCCAGCAGCTTAGAGAACCGGGGAAACACCATATATTTT. Encoded protein: CASSLENRGNTIYF.

The chain recombines TRBV18 with TRBJ2-7, with D uncertain. The germline CDR1 and CDR2 sequences are KGHSH and LQKENI. V lost 5 bases and J lost 5, with 7 bases in between. This CDR3 contains 11 residues. This chain's CDR3 is CASSFQDEQYF. In DNA form, the CDR3 reads TGTGCCAGCTCATTCCAGGACGAGCAGTACTTC.

The rearrangement links TRBV7-2 to TRBJ1-3; TRBD1 is a possible D gene (6 bases). The V end was cut by 5 bases, the J end by 0 bases, with 17 bases between. CDR3 length: 17 amino acids. Germline CDR1 and CDR2: SGHTA and FQGNSA. This chain's CDR3 is CASSRTAGVSSGNTIYF. The CDR3 coding sequence is TGTGCCAGCAGCCGCACTGCAGGGGTTAGCTCTGGAAACACCATATATTTT.

The chain has TRBV29-1 and TRBJ1-1; 9 bases match TRBD1. This CDR3 spans 14 amino acids. Per germline, CDR1 SQVTM and CDR2 ANQGSEA. Trimming took 7 bases from V and 4 from J; bases not matched to a gene: 10. CDR3 sequence: CSATGQGYRTEAFF. The CDR3 region has the DNA TGCAGCGCGACGGGACAGGGATATCGCACTGAAGCTTTCTTT. Complete variable domain (other parts from reference TRBV29-1 and TRBJ1-1): SAVISQKPSRDICQRGTSLTIQCQVDSQVTMMFWYRQQPGQSLTLIATANQGSEATYESGFVIDKFPISRPNLTFSTLTVSNMSPEDSSIYLCSATGQGYRTEAFFGQGTRLTVV.

The chain uses TRBV5-4 and TRBJ1-1; possibly TRBD1 for D (6 bases). V shed 0 bases and J shed 0 bases, with 9 bases lying between them. In germline, CDR1 is SGHNT, CDR2 YYREEE (reference sequence). The CDR3 has 15 amino acids. As DNA, the CDR3 is TGTGCCAGCAGCTTGGCAGGGGCAATGAACACTGAAGCTTTCTTT. It translates to CASSLAGAMNTEAFF.

This clone has only one observation. The genes are TRBV18 and TRBJ2-7, with 7 bases matching TRBD2. CDR1 and CDR2 from the germline V gene are KGHSH and LQKENI. Trimming removed 2 bases from V and 2 bases from J; junction bases left unmatched: 6. The CDR3 has 15 residues. The CDR3 DNA sequence: TGTGCCAGCTCACCAAGCGGGGTATGGACCTACGAGCAGTACTTC. The encoded protein is CASSPSGVWTYEQYF.

V usage is TRBV6-1 and J usage is TRBJ1-6; possible D gene TRBD1, 6 bases. CDR1 and CDR2 from the germline V gene are MNHNS and SASEGT. The V end was cut by 3 bases, the J end by 6 bases, with 15 bases between. This CDR3 comprises 16 residues. DNA of the CDR3: TGTGCCAGCAGTGAGGCAGGGGTGCACCCTAATTCACCCCTCCACTTT. This sequence encodes CASSEAGVHPNSPLHF.

V is TRBV23-1 and J is TRBJ2-5, with 7 bases matching TRBD1. TRBV23-1 is designated an ORF whose function remains uncertain. This CDR3 is built from 11 residues. The CDR3 here is CEKTGQETQYF. CDR3 in DNA: TGCGAAAAGACAGGGCAAGAGACCCAGTACTTC.

CDR3 protein: CASSGTRNEKLFF. Here the CDR3 DNA reads TGTGCCAGTTCCGGGACAAGGAATGAAAAACTGTTTTTT. The rearrangement links TRBV19 to TRBJ1-4; maybe TRBD1 (6 bases). Germline V gives CDR1 LNHDA, CDR2 SQIVND (reference sequence). Trimming cost V 8 bases and J 5 bases, with 12 bases left between them. There are 13 residues in the CDR3. Full variable domain (outside the CDR3, taken from reference TRBV19 and TRBJ1-4): DGGITQSPKYLFRKEGQNVTLSCEQNLNHDAMYWYRQDPGQGLRLIYYSQIVNDFQKGDIAEGYSVSREKKESFPLTVTSAQKNPTAFYLCASSGTRNEKLFFGSGTQLSVL.

The V gene is TRBV13, the J gene TRBJ2-4; D might be TRBD1 (7 bases). The CDR3 is 16 residues long. The germline V gene encodes CDR1 PRHDT and CDR2 FYEKMQ (reference sequence). V lost 2 bases, J lost 3 bases, and 14 bases lay in between. The CDR3 DNA follows: TGTGCCAGCAGCTTATACCAGGGGGGCGGCAAAAACATTCAGTACTTC. It specifies CASSLYQGGGKNIQYF. The variable domain in full, completed from reference TRBV13 and TRBJ2-4, reads AAGVIQSPRHLIKEKRETATLKCYPIPRHDTVYWYQQGPGQDPQFLISFYEKMQSDKGSIPDRFSAQQFSDYHSELNMSSLELGDSALYFCASSLYQGGGKNIQYFGAGTRLSVL.

The rearrangement joins TRBV4-3 to TRBJ1-6, with 10 bases aligning to TRBD1. The junction had 6 bases not matched to a gene; V was cut back by 0 bases and J by 10 bases. Germline CDR1 reads LGHNA; CDR2 reads YSLEER. The CDR3 totals 16 residues. CDR3: CASSQDPTGGRSPLHF. The DNA for the CDR3 is TGCGCCAGCAGCCAAGACCCGACAGGGGGCAGATCACCCCTCCACTTT.

This chain connects TRBV4-2 to TRBJ2-1; 11 bases line up with TRBD2. This CDR3 contains 15 residues. Germline V gives CDR1 LGHNA, CDR2 YNFKEQ. The V segment lost 4 bases and the J segment 6 bases; nucleotides outside the gene matches: 5. The CDR3 nucleotides read TGTGCCAGCAGCCGATTAGCGGGGGGGGGCAATGAGCAGTTCTTC. It translates to CASSRLAGGGNEQFF.

This sequence joins TRBV7-3 and TRBJ2-1; no firm D call. The CDR3 is 15 residues long. V was shortened by 2 bases and J by 0 bases, with 8 bases between the two germline ends. Germline CDR1 SGHTA, CDR2 FQGTGA. The CDR3 loop is CASSLHLSSYNEQFF. DNA for the CDR3: TGTGCCAGCAGCTTACACCTAAGCTCCTACAATGAGCAGTTCTTC.

The chain is built from TRBV7-2 and TRBJ2-3, with D perhaps matching TRBD2 (5 bases). The V end lost 5 bases, the J end lost 9 bases, and 12 bases lay between the germline ends. The CDR3 is made up of 12 amino acids. CDR1 is SGHTA and CDR2 is FQGNSA in the germline V gene. The DNA of the CDR3 is TGTGCCAGCAGCCCTAGCCAGGAGACGCAGTATTTT. It codes for CASSPSQETQYF.

The chain uses TRBV6-5 and TRBJ2-7, with D maybe TRBD2 (5 bases). CDR3 length equals 13 residues. The ends were cut back, 6 bases at V and 2 bases at J, with 11 bases in the middle. From germline, CDR1 is MNHEY and CDR2 SVGAGI. CDR3 amino acids: CASSPTLAYEQYF. The DNA of the CDR3 is TGTGCCAGCAGCCCCACACTAGCCTACGAGCAGTACTTC.

The V gene is TRBV15, the J gene TRBJ1-1, with unresolved D. The CDR3 runs 15 residues. Trimming pared 3 bases from V and 3 bases from J, leaving 14 bases between. CDR1 is LNHNV and CDR2 is YYDKDF in the germline V gene (reference sequence). DNA of the CDR3: TGTGCCACCAGCAGTGCGACCCCGAGGGACACTGAAGCTTTCTTT. It encodes CATSSATPRDTEAFF.

The chain couples TRBV20-1 to TRBJ2-7; weak D call: TRBD1 (6 bases). Germline CDR1 reads DFQATT; CDR2 reads SNEGSKA (reference sequence). The CDR3 contains 11 residues. V gave up 8 bases and J gave up 0 bases, with 8 bases separating them. The CDR3 sequence: CSPGDSYEQYF. The DNA for the CDR3 is TGCAGTCCAGGGGACTCCTACGAGCAGTACTTC.

This chain joins TRBV4-3 and TRBJ2-3; weak D call: TRBD1 (6 bases). Per the germline V gene, CDR1 is LGHNA and CDR2 is YSLEER. V dropped 1 base and J dropped 3 bases, with 23 bases sitting between them. This CDR3 is built from 19 residues. The CDR3 DNA reads as TGCGCCAGCAGCCAAGTAACCCTAGGCCAGGGGCTTGGTACAGATACGCAGTATTTT. Its translation is CASSQVTLGQGLGTDTQYF.

This sequence joins TRBV29-1 and TRBJ2-5, with 7 bases aligning to TRBD1. The CDR3 contains 13 residues. V was clipped by 6 bases and J by 1 base; unmatched bases: 5. Germline CDR1 reads SQVTM; CDR2 reads ANQGSEA. The CDR3 DNA reads TGCAGCGTCACAGGGGCGCGCCAAGAGACCCAGTACTTC. This sequence encodes CSVTGARQETQYF.

The chain uses TRBV7-3 and TRBJ2-5, with D possibly matching TRBD2 (6 bases). The CDR3 covers 14 residues. The ends were cut back, 4 bases at V and 4 bases at J, with 13 bases in the middle. From germline, CDR1 is SGHTA and CDR2 FQGTGA. Written as DNA, the CDR3 is TGTGCCAGCAGCTCCGGACTATCCTCAGAGACCCAGTACTTC. It translates to CASSSGLSSETQYF.

CDR3 in amino acids: CASSASRDNLATQYF. CDR3 coding DNA: TGTGCCAGCAGCGCATCCCGGGACAACCTCGCTACGCAGTATTTT. The gene calls are TRBV11-2 and TRBJ2-3; TRBD1 might be the D (6 bases). V was trimmed by 5 bases and J by 8 bases, leaving 20 bases between them. The CDR3 has 15 amino acids. The V gene's germline CDR1 is SGHAT and CDR2 FQNNGV.

J is TRBJ2-3 and V is TRBV19; 7 bases are a match to TRBD2. The CDR3 totals 14 residues. Germline assignment: CDR1 LNHDA and CDR2 SQIVND (reference sequence). The junction had 3 bases not matched to a gene; V was cut back by 5 bases and J by 1 base. Written as DNA, the CDR3 is TGTGCCAGTAGTCGAGCGGGGCGCACAGATACGCAGTATTTT. Protein: CASSRAGRTDTQYF.

The chain links TRBV4-1 to TRBJ2-7; 10 bases agree with TRBD1. In germline, CDR1 is MGHRA, CDR2 YSYEKL. This CDR3 spans 16 amino acids. Unmatched junction bases numbered 4, after V lost 0 bases and J lost 2 bases. CDR3: CASSQDSGTGAYEQYF. CDR3 nucleotide sequence: TGCGCCAGCAGCCAAGATTCCGGGACAGGGGCCTACGAGCAGTACTTC.

The genes are TRBV11-3 and TRBJ2-5; D unclear. The CDR3 spans 14 residues. Germline-derived CDR1 and CDR2 are SGHNT and YENEEA. V gave up 4 bases and J gave up 0 bases, with 9 bases separating them. CDR3 DNA sequence: TGTGCCAGCAGCTCCACCCACAACCAAGAGACCCAGTACTTC. This codes for CASSSTHNQETQYF.

V usage is TRBV2 and J usage is TRBJ1-5; D gene uncertain. Germline V CDR1 and CDR2: SNHLY, FYNNEI. This CDR3 has 12 amino acids. V lost 7 bases, J lost 9 bases, and 13 bases lay in between. The CDR3 loop is CASNQAVGPQHF. The CDR3 bases are TGTGCCAGCAACCAGGCAGTTGGGCCCCAGCATTTT.

This clone was picked up a small number of times. The rearrangement joins TRBV6-5 to TRBJ1-5, with 8 bases that match TRBD1. V was clipped by 5 bases and J by 6 bases; unmatched bases: 6. Germline CDR1 reads MNHEY; CDR2 reads SVGAGI. The CDR3 runs 14 residues. CDR3 nucleotides: TGTGCCAGCAGTACAGACAGGGGCGGTCAGCCCCAGCATTTT. Translating it yields CASSTDRGGQPQHF.

The rearrangement joins TRBV18 to TRBJ1-5; 9 bases are shared with TRBD1. J gave up 5 bases and V 3 bases, and 8 bases lay outside the gene matches. Looked up from germline, CDR1 is KGHSH and CDR2 is LQKENI. There are 16 residues in the CDR3. In DNA, the CDR3 is TGTGCCAGCTCACCCCGGGGACAGGGAAACTATCAGCCCCAGCATTTT. Protein: CASSPRGQGNYQPQHF.

The chain combines TRBV9 with TRBJ1-5; the D gene is possibly TRBD1 (6 bases). This CDR3 spans 13 amino acids. V was trimmed by 4 bases and J by 5 bases, leaving 10 bases between them. Germline V gene sequence: CDR1 SGDLS, CDR2 YYNGEE. The CDR3 DNA sequence: TGTGCCAGCAGCCAGACAGGCGATCAGCCCCAGCATTTT. Amino acids: CASSQTGDQPQHF. Combining the CDR3 with reference TRBV9 and TRBJ1-5 gives the whole variable domain DSGVTQTPKHLITATGQRVTLRCSPRSGDLSVYWYQQSLDQGLQFLIQYYNGEERAKGNILERFSAQQFPDLHSELNLSSLELGDSALYFCASSQTGDQPQHFGDGTRLSIL.

The J gene is TRBJ2-3, the V gene TRBV5-1; 9 nucleotides agree with TRBD2. CDR1 SGHRS and CDR2 YFSETQ come from the germline V gene. The CDR3 covers 16 residues. Trimming at V came to 0 bases and at J to 1 base, leaving 3 bases not matched to a gene. The DNA for the CDR3 is TGCGCCAGCAGCTTGGTAGCTAGCGGGGGCACAGATACGCAGTATTTT. Protein sequence: CASSLVASGGTDTQYF.

This chain connects TRBV6-5 to TRBJ1-1; 7 positions match TRBD1. V lost 2 bases, J lost 0 bases, and 3 bases stayed unmatched. The CDR3 consists of 15 residues. CDR1 and CDR2 (germline): MNHEY, SVGAGI. The DNA of the CDR3 is TGTGCCAGCAGTTACACCGGGACAGTGAACACTGAAGCTTTCTTT. Translating gives CASSYTGTVNTEAFF.